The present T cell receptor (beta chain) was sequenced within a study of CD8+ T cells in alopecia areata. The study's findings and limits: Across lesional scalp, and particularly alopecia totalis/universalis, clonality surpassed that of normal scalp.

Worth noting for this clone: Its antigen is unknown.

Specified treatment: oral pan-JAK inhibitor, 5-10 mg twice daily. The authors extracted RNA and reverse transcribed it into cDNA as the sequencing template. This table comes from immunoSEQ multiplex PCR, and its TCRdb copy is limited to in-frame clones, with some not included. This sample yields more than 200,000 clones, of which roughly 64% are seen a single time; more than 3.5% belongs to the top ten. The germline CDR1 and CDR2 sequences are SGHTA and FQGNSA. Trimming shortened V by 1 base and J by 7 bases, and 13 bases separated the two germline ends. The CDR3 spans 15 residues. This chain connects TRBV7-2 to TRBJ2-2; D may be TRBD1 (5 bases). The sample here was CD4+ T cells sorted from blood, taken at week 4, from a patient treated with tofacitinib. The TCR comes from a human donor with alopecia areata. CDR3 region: CASSLVAGSGGELFF. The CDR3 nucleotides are TGTGCCAGCAGCTTAGTGGCAGGGTCAGGCGGGGAGCTGTTTTTT. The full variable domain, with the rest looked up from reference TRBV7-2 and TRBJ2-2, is GAGVSQSPSNKVTEKGKDVELRCDPISGHTALYWYRQSLGQGLEFLIYFQGNSAPDKSGLPSDRFSAERTGGSVSTLTIQRTQQEDSAVYLCASSLVAGSGGELFFGEGSRLTVL.